Each of the 4 T cell receptor beta chains below was sequenced from the same sample in a study of blood T cell repertoires in COVID-19. TCRdb's table, derived via immunoSEQ multiplex PCR, lists solely in-frame clones and lacks some. In the table there are about 62,000 clones, roughly 89% of which are singletons. The specimen was peripheral blood. The receptors were gathered from a human donor in a cohort sampled during active COVID-19.

The V call is TRBV7-2, the J call TRBJ1-3; no clear D gene. Germline V gives CDR1 SGHTA, CDR2 FQGNSA. The CDR3 contains 15 residues. Trimming cost V 1 base and J 0 bases, with 7 bases left between them. The CDR3 loop reads CASSLEATSGNTIYF. The CDR3 nucleotides read TGTGCCAGCAGCTTAGAAGCCACCTCTGGAAACACCATATATTTT.

The J gene is TRBJ2-5, the V gene TRBV15; 9 nucleotides match TRBD2. Per germline, CDR1 LNHNV and CDR2 YYDKDF (reference sequence). Germline trimming cut 10 bases from V and 5 bases from J; bases unmatched to any gene: 17. This CDR3 is built from 16 residues. Here the CDR3 reads CASAETSGFQRETQYF. CDR3 DNA sequence: TGTGCCAGCGCAGAGACTAGCGGATTTCAACGGGAGACCCAGTACTTC.

The V and J genes are TRBV7-6 and TRBJ2-2; 14 nucleotides match TRBD2. Germline V gene data show CDR1 as SGHVS and CDR2 as FNYEAQ. V trimming: 6 bases; J trimming: 4 bases; junction bases outside the gene matches: 16. The CDR3 totals 20 residues. CDR3 region: CASSPNSGLAGEEATGELFF. The CDR3 region has the DNA TGTGCCAGCAGTCCTAACTCGGGACTAGCGGGGGAAGAGGCCACCGGGGAGCTGTTTTTT.

J is TRBJ2-2 and V is TRBV7-6; D gene ambiguous. This CDR3 comprises 15 residues. Between the trimmed V and J ends, which lost 5 bases and 8 bases, there was a span of 18 bases. Germline V gives CDR1 SGHVS, CDR2 FNYEAQ. The CDR3 loop is CASSQNSVTKGELFF. The CDR3 nucleotides read TGTGCCAGCAGCCAAAACTCAGTAACTAAGGGGGAGCTGTTTTTT.